Given below is one T cell receptor (beta chain) in context. It has no known antigen specificity. Per-base quality was not reported, and no clone a single base away is much larger than it. The donors were healthy, HIV-negative adults who had no recently reported acute infections or vaccinations. All donors were Caucasian adults living in Nashville, Tennessee, USA. Magnetic negative selection was used to enrich CD4+ T cells, after which naive cells were positively selected on CD45RA and the negative fraction became the memory subset. After blood collection by leukapheresis, PBMCs were isolated using Ficoll-Histopaque density gradient centrifugation and then cryopreserved in the vapor phase of liquid nitrogen. Analytical flow cytometry was used to check the purity and quantity of every magnetically sorted T cell population. From each sorted fraction, genomic DNA was isolated and quantified by UV absorbance on a Nanodrop 2000c.

Using the deep immunoSEQ assay, multiplex PCR amplified TCR CDR3 regions from genomic DNA. Genomic DNA extracted from each cell subset was distributed evenly over all wells of several immunoSEQ 96-well plates, and each plate served as one replicate. For sorted subsets, 150 to 250 ng genomic DNA, equal to some 28,000 T cell genomes, was loaded into each replicate PCR. Purified libraries were measured with a Qubit 3.0 fluorometer, size-checked on a Bioanalyzer 2100, and measured again with the KAPA Library Quantification kit. Each immunoSEQ 96-well plate was sequenced on its own single-read 150-cycle Illumina NextSeq 550 flow cell. As for how the authors treated the data: Because the immunoSEQ output held only junctional sequences and lacked quality scores, the filtering could not match the filtering applied to full-length reads. Sequences were annotated with PyIR, a Python wrapper for IgBLAST v1.9, using IMGT germline references to assign V/J genes and CDR3. Reads were filtered out if the reads had weak V/J assignments (E-value above 1e-6), no CDR3, stop codons, out-of-frame junctions, or ambiguous translated residues. V3J clonotypes were defined as sequences sharing an identical inferred V gene, J gene, and CDR3 amino acid sequence. The percentage overlap between two repertoires was calculated by dividing the number of shared unique clonotypes by the size of the smaller repertoire. Three approaches were used to assess repertoire richness: RTK rarefaction, the Chao1 estimator, and Recon v2.1 estimates of unobserved clonotypes. OLGA was used to compute generation probabilities for all TCRbeta clonotypes that the gDNA method yielded from a handful of donors. Imported from immuneACCESS, the table was reduced by TCRdb to in-frame sequences with V and J called. These copies leave out some clones; in studies compared against another copy, an unresolved V gene accounts for under half, and the cause of the remainder is not known. D and trimming were read from the DNA, whereas the V and J calls and clone size are those reported in that table. This sample gives millions of clones in total; roughly 92% of them show up just once. 0.13% to 0.15% of the sample is in the top ten clones.

This sample was included in a study of shared clonotypes between healthy human individuals (dated by TCRdb to about 2020). About the full investigation: The cohort included three men and two women between 18 and 49 years of age. For each donor, CD4 naive and CD4 memory were each given three plates, CD8 naive was given two plates, and CD8 memory was given one plate. The study deeply sequenced blood TCR repertoires of several healthy adults to estimate repertoire size and the extent of clonotype sharing between individuals. To increase sequencing depth and limit assay-specific biases, TCR repertoire library preparation and sequencing were carried out by different laboratories using diverse techniques. Leukapheresis yielded between about 0.85 and 9 billion PBMCs per donor.

Overall study outcomes, separate from this receptor: The small number of donors limited the genetic and exposure-history diversity represented. Pairwise subsampling indicated that sequencing depth was expected to affect the degree of clonotype sharing among donors. Sampling was restricted to blood, and TCR repertoires in tissues likely differ from the TCR repertoires found in blood. Naive subsets generally had larger estimated clonotype richness than memory subsets did. Compared with non-shared clonotypes, the clonotypes found in all four sorted-subset donors had higher generation probabilities. Even with the large sequencing depth, rarefaction of the sorted-subset datasets indicated that sequencing was incomplete. Approximately 5% of naive CD4, 3% to 3.5% of naive CD8, approximately 2.2% of memory CD4, and about 0.4% of memory CD8 clonotypes were shared across four donors.

Sequences LNHNV (CDR1) and YYDKDF (CDR2) are obtained from the germline V gene (reference sequence). The cysteine opens and the phenylalanine closes a CDR3 of 12 amino acids. The kept DNA is CDR3 alone, 36 bases in frame from the first base. V loses 10 bases of germline sequence and J loses 8 bases, and the interval between the two ends is 12 bases. Sequenced: naive CD4+ T cells sorted from blood. The sample's cell subset or site, from its label and the paper: CD45RA+ positively selected. This sequence uses TRBV15 and TRBJ1-6, with the D gene not confidently named. This sequence originates from a man aged 18-30 years in good health. The bases are TGTGCCAGCTCGGTCAATTATTCACCCCTCCACTTT. This sequence encodes CASSVNYSPLHF. Reference TRBV15 and TRBJ1-6 proteins supply the regions before and after the CDR3; the full variable domain is: DAMVIQNPRYQVTQFGKPVTLSCSQTLNHNVMYWYQQKSSQAPKLLFHYYDKDFNNEADTPDNFQSRRPNTSFCFLDIRSPGLGDTAMYLCASSVNYSPLHFGNGTRLTVT.